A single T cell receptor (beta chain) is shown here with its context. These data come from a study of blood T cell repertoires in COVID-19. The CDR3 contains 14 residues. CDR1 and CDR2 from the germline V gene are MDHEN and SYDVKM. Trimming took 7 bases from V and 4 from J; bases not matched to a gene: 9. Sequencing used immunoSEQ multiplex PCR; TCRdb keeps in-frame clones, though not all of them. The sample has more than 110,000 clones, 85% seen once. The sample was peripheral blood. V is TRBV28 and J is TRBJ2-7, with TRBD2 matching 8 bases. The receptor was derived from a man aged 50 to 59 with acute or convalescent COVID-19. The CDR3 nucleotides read TGTGCCAGCAAAACCGGGACTAGTGTGTACGAGCAGTACTTC. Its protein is CASKTGTSVYEQYF.